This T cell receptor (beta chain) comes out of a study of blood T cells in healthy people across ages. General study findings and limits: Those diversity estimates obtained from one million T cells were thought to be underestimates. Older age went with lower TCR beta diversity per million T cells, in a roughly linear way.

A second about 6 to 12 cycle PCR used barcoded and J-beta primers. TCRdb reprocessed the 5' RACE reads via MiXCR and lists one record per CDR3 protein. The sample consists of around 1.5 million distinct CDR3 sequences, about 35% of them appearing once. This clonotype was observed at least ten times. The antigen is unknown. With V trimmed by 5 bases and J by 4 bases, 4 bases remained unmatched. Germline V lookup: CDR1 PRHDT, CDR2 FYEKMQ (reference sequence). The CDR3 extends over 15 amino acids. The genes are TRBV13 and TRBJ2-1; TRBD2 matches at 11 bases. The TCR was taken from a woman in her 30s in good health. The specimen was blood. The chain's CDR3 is CASSPTSGAYNEQFF. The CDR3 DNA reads TGTGCCAGCAGCCCGACTAGCGGGGCGTACAATGAGCAGTTCTTC.